This T cell receptor beta chain was sequenced for a study of CD4 T cells in relation to SARS-CoV-2 and coronaviruses. The unexposed donors gave CD4+ T cells in about 2011-2019, prior to COVID-19. Profiled with immunoSEQ multiplex PCR; TCRdb holds only in-frame clones, not every one. The table records 60,000 or so clones, roughly 93% of them present only once. Germline lookup yields CDR1 MDHEN and CDR2 SYDVKM. V was clipped by 7 bases and J by 4 bases, with 8 bases between them. This CDR3 contains 12 residues. Sequenced material: naive CD4+ T cells from PBMCs. Subset specified: naive CD4+ T cells isolated by negative enrichment. The receptor was derived from a human donor in good health. The V and J genes are TRBV28 and TRBJ1-5; D gene ambiguous. The CDR3 here is CASTSGNQPQHF. The CDR3 DNA reads TGTGCCAGCACCTCCGGGAATCAGCCCCAGCATTTT. Combining the CDR3 with reference TRBV28 and TRBJ1-5 gives the whole variable domain DVKVTQSSRYLVKRTGEKVFLECVQDMDHENMFWYRQDPGLGLRLIYFSYDVKMKEKGDIPEGYSVSREKKERFSLILESASTNQTSMYLCASTSGNQPQHFGDGTRLSIL.